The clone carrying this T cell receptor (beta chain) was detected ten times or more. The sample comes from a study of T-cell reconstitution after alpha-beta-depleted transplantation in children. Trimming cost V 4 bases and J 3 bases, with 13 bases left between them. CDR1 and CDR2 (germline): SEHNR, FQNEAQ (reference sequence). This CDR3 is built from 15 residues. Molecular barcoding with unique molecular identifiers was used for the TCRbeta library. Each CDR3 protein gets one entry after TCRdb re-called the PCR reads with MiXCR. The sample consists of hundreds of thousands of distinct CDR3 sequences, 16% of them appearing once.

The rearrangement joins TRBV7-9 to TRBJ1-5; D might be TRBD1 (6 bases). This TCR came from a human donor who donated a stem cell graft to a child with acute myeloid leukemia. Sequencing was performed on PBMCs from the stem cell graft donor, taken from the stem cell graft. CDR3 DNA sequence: TGTGCCAGCAGCTCCCTACAGGGTAACAATCAGCCCCAGCATTTT. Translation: CASSSLQGNNQPQHF.